This T cell receptor (beta chain) appears in the sequencing data of a study of T cells in Graves' hyperthyroidism and ophthalmopathy. Germline assignment: CDR1 LGHDT and CDR2 YNNKEL (reference sequence). V lost 5 bases and J 4 bases, leaving 14 bases between the germline ends. The CDR3 runs to 15 residues. There were TCR beta CDR3 regions amplified from RNA transcripts. TCR CDR3 regions were first amplified by RT-PCR with HTBI primers. TCRdb processed the multiplex PCR reads anew with MiXCR; each CDR3 protein has one entry. Of a few hundred thousand distinct CDR3 sequences in the sample, about 18% were seen once. This clonotype was seen ten or more times.

The chain has TRBV3-1 and TRBJ2-2, with D uncertain. Sequences were obtained from blood. The clonotype originates from a middle-aged man with Graves' hyperthyroidism. The CDR3 spells CASSYSNSGTGELFF. CDR3 DNA sequence: TGTGCCAGCAGCTACTCTAATTCGGGCACCGGGGAGCTGTTTTTT.